A single TCR beta chain is shown here with its context. What it binds is unknown. Using immunoSEQ multiplex PCR, the repertoire was profiled, and TCRdb retains in-frame clones only, with some absent. The repertoire has about 180,000 clones, around 94% of them found once; the top ten carry about 2.8%. This record belongs to a study of T cell responses to AZD1222 COVID-19 vaccine. Study results and caveats: Reportedly, close to half of spike-specific TCRs are directed against unmutated variant regions. Researchers report vaccine-associated CD4 TCRs spanning spike, with dominance at 160-218 and 743-854. With two AZD1222 doses given, Spike-specific TCR breadth and depth both rose. Samples come after the peak T cell response, not at day 14.

The source is an adult in good health. The source material was peripheral blood, sampled on day 0 of AZD1222 vaccination.

The CDR3 loop is CAWSQGTGSSLDTQYF. CDR3 nucleotides: TGTGCCTGGAGTCAGGGGACAGGGTCAAGTCTGGATACGCAGTATTTT. V and J are TRBV30 and TRBJ2-3; 9 bases map to TRBD1. Germline-derived CDR1 and CDR2 are GTSNPN and SVGIG (reference sequence). The trim removed 2 bases at V and 6 bases at J, leaving 12 bases unmatched. This CDR3 comprises 16 residues.